These T cell receptor beta chains were read from a single sample in a study of T cell responses to AZD1222 COVID-19 vaccine. Method: immunoSEQ multiplex PCR; TCRdb's copy keeps in-frame clones and lacks some. The data show 150,000 or so clones, under 95% seen once. The sequences come from peripheral blood, collected on day 0 of AZD1222 vaccination. These receptors were obtained from an adult in good health. Each CDR3 is given with its conserved first and last residue. Fields, in order: clone size, V gene, J gene, D gene, CDR3 protein, CDR3 DNA. The D gene is left open where the match is weak. The listing skips clone size in some rows; elsewhere it reads once, few, many or a size class.

>NA|TRBV9|TRBJ2-7|NA
CASSVGRATGEQYF
TGTGCCAGCAGCGTAGGCAGGGCGACGGGAGAGCAGTACTTC
>NA|TRBV7-5|TRBJ1-2|NA
CARSSTGSYGYTF
TGTGCCAGAAGCAGTACGGGATCCTATGGCTACACCTTC
>NA|TRBV7-2|TRBJ2-1|NA
CASSRRDFNEQFF
TGTGCCAGCAGCCGCCGGGACTTCAATGAGCAGTTCTTC
>NA|TRBV9|TRBJ1-2|TRBD1
CASSAGTGRNDYGYTF
TGTGCCAGCAGCGCGGGGACAGGGCGGAATGACTATGGCTACACCTTC
>NA|TRBV3-1/TRBV3-2|TRBJ2-1|NA
CASSQGTVYNEQFF
TGTGCCAGCAGCCAAGGGACGGTATACAATGAGCAGTTCTTC
>NA|TRBV28|TRBJ2-5|TRBD2
CASSRSGGPQETQYF
TGTGCCAGCAGTAGGAGCGGGGGCCCCCAAGAGACCCAGTACTTC
>NA|TRBV5-1|TRBJ1-2|NA
CASSLEAEGYTF
TGCGCCAGCAGCTTGGAGGCGGAAGGCTACACCTTC
>NA|TRBV28|TRBJ2-7|NA
CASSSRTTYEQYF
TGTGCCAGCAGTTCGCGGACAACCTACGAGCAGTACTTC
>once|TRBV5-1|TRBJ2-1|TRBD2
CASSLRTSGSNEQFF
TGCGCCAGCAGCTTGAGGACTAGCGGGAGTAATGAGCAGTTCTTC
>NA|TRBV7-2|TRBJ2-3|NA
CASSLATALGDTQYF
TGTGCCAGCAGCTTAGCGACAGCGCTAGGGGATACGCAGTATTTT
>NA|TRBV29-1|TRBJ2-3|NA
CSVQGPADTQYF
TGCAGCGTTCAGGGGCCGGCAGATACGCAGTATTTT
>NA|TRBV7-2|TRBJ2-6|TRBD1
CASSTRTGKGSGANVLTF
TGTGCCAGCAGCACCCGGACAGGGAAGGGATCTGGGGCCAACGTCCTGACTTTC
>NA|TRBV19|TRBJ2-7|NA
CASSIRAGQTYEQYF
TGTGCCAGTAGTATAAGGGCGGGACAAACCTACGAGCAGTACTTC
>NA|TRBV27|TRBJ2-7|TRBD2
CASSYGGGISYEQYF
TGTGCCAGCAGCTATGGGGGGGGGATCAGCTACGAGCAGTACTTC
>NA|TRBV29-1|TRBJ1-1|NA
CSTDGGLFTEAFF
TGCAGCACAGACGGGGGGCTCTTCACTGAAGCTTTCTTT
>NA|TRBV23-1|TRBJ1-5|NA
CASSQSIRNRITDQPQHF
TGCGCCAGCAGTCAATCGATTCGGAACAGGATCACCGATCAGCCCCAGCATTTT
>NA|TRBV5-1|TRBJ2-7|NA
CASPPGVYEQYF
TGCGCCAGCCCCCCTGGCGTCTACGAGCAGTACTTC
>NA|TRBV25-1|TRBJ2-1|NA
CASSDLTGEGTDEQFF
TGTGCCAGCAGTGACTTGACTGGAGAGGGGACGGATGAGCAGTTCTTC
>NA|TRBV4-1|TRBJ1-2|NA
CASSQDRVSRYSYTF
TGCGCCAGCAGCCAAGACCGAGTATCCCGTTATAGCTACACCTTC
>NA|TRBV2|TRBJ2-5|NA
CASTILVGETQYF
TGTGCCAGCACTATACTAGTGGGAGAGACCCAGTACTTC
>NA|TRBV11-3|TRBJ1-1|NA
CASSQGRANTEAFF
TGTGCCAGCAGCCAGGGTCGGGCGAACACTGAAGCTTTCTTT
>NA|TRBV4-2|TRBJ2-5|NA
CASSPHSGARETQYF
TGTGCCAGCAGCCCCCACTCGGGGGCCCGGGAGACCCAGTACTTC
>once|TRBV27|TRBJ1-3|NA
CASITRGPSNTIYF
TGTGCCAGCATAACCCGGGGCCCTAGTAACACCATATATTTT